The entry that follows covers one T cell receptor (beta chain) sequence. Antigen: not known. The RNA usage for each TCR library was roughly 3,300 ng of total RNA. TCRdb reprocessed the 5' RACE reads; each CDR3 protein has one entry and no DNA is given. This sample lists about 160,000 distinct CDR3 sequences; its ten largest clones have about 2.7%. This entry comes from a study of monozygotic twins with inflammatory bowel disease. CDR3 length: 15 amino acids. The germline V gene has CDR1 SGHTA and CDR2 FQGNSA. Findings of the study overall: Whereas healthy co-twins had higher TCRbeta diversity (inverse Simpson), IBD patients had lower diversity. Distinction of different T cell subtypes was not possible. The study supported no single strong signal or clonotype linked to IBD.

The clonotype was recovered from a human donor with ulcerative colitis or Crohn's disease, or a healthy co-twin of an affected twin (not recorded which). The chain employs TRBV7-2 and TRBJ2-7; the TCRdb D gene call, TRBD2, has no DNA to confirm it. The sequenced sample consisted of blood. CDR3 region: CASSPWTSGSNEQYF. Together with reference TRBV7-2 and TRBJ2-7, the CDR3 gives the full variable domain: GAGVSQSPSNKVTEKGKDVELRCDPISGHTALYWYRQSLGQGLEFLIYFQGNSAPDKSGLPSDRFSAERTGGSVSTLTIQRTQQEDSAVYLCASSPWTSGSNEQYFGPGTRLTVT.